These T cell receptor beta chains were read from a single sample in a study of T-cell memory formation after mild COVID-19. Using its own MiXCR run on the 5' RACE reads, TCRdb lists one record per CDR3 protein. The sample has roughly 400,000 distinct CDR3 sequences, approximately 24% seen once. The sequenced sample consisted of PBMCs or a T cell subset sorted from them (not recorded which). Source of these receptors: an adult woman who had mild COVID-19 (a few samples of this study predate the infection). Cell type and time point are not known. Each CDR3 is given with its conserved first and last residue. Each record gives: V gene, clone size, J gene, D gene, CDR3 length, CDR3 DNA, CDR3 protein. The D gene is left open where the match is weak. Expanded clones are given a class, and other clones once, few, many or no size at all.

v_call: TRBV30; clone_size: few; j_call: TRBJ1-1; d_call: .; cdr3_length: 14; cdr3_nt: TGTGCCTGGAGTGTAGGGTTGGGGAACACTGAAGCTTTCTTT; cdr3_aa: CAWSVGLGNTEAFF
v_call: TRBV27; clone_size: .; j_call: TRBJ2-7; d_call: TRBD1; cdr3_length: 16; cdr3_nt: TGTGCCAGCAGAAGTCTACAGGGGCCGAGCTCCTACGAGCAGTACTTC; cdr3_aa: CASRSLQGPSSYEQYF
v_call: TRBV12-3/TRBV12-4; clone_size: few; j_call: TRBJ2-7; d_call: TRBD2; cdr3_length: 14; cdr3_nt: TGTGCCAGCAGTTTACGCGGGGGAGGTGGCGAGCAGTACTTC; cdr3_aa: CASSLRGGGGEQYF
v_call: TRBV20-1; clone_size: .; j_call: TRBJ2-3; d_call: .; cdr3_length: 12; cdr3_nt: TGCAGTGAGGCAGCGGCCACAGATACGCAGTATTTT; cdr3_aa: CSEAAATDTQYF
v_call: TRBV24-1; clone_size: .; j_call: TRBJ2-3; d_call: TRBD2; cdr3_length: 16; cdr3_nt: TGTGCCACCAGTGATCCTAGCGGGAGGGTCACAGATACGCAGTATTTT; cdr3_aa: CATSDPSGRVTDTQYF
v_call: TRBV10-3; clone_size: .; j_call: TRBJ2-5; d_call: .; cdr3_length: 15; cdr3_nt: TGTGCCATCAGCTTAGGTTCTGCGTTTCAAGAGACCCAGTACTTC; cdr3_aa: CAISLGSAFQETQYF
v_call: TRBV6-5; clone_size: .; j_call: TRBJ2-7; d_call: .; cdr3_length: 14; cdr3_nt: TGTGCCAGCAGCAAAGGATCTCTCAGCTACGAGCAGTACTTC; cdr3_aa: CASSKGSLSYEQYF
v_call: TRBV3-1; clone_size: .; j_call: TRBJ2-5; d_call: .; cdr3_length: 15; cdr3_nt: TGTGCCAGCAGCCAAGACCAAACCCCTGGAGAGACCCAGTACTTC; cdr3_aa: CASSQDQTPGETQYF
v_call: TRBV5-4; clone_size: once; j_call: TRBJ1-1; d_call: .; cdr3_length: 14; cdr3_nt: TGTGCCACTCCCGGGATCGGTACGAACACTGAAGCTTTCTTT; cdr3_aa: CATPGIGTNTEAFF
v_call: TRBV6-1; clone_size: .; j_call: TRBJ1-1; d_call: .; cdr3_length: 14; cdr3_nt: TGTGCCAGCAGTGATACAGGAGAGAACACTGAAGCTTTCTTT; cdr3_aa: CASSDTGENTEAFF
v_call: TRBV24-1; clone_size: .; j_call: TRBJ2-1; d_call: TRBD2; cdr3_length: 16; cdr3_nt: TGTGCCACCAGTGATTTAGGACTAGCGGGCTACAATGAGCAGTTCTTC; cdr3_aa: CATSDLGLAGYNEQFF
v_call: TRBV4-2; clone_size: .; j_call: TRBJ1-4; d_call: .; cdr3_length: 15; cdr3_nt: TGTGCCAGCAGCCAAGATCTGGCAGGGCGCGGAAAACTGTTTTTT; cdr3_aa: CASSQDLAGRGKLFF
v_call: TRBV5-1; clone_size: few; j_call: TRBJ2-5; d_call: TRBD1; cdr3_length: 16; cdr3_nt: TGCGCCAGCAGCTCCGGACAGGGGCAAGGCCAAGAGACCCAGTACTTC; cdr3_aa: CASSSGQGQGQETQYF
v_call: TRBV7-9; clone_size: .; j_call: TRBJ2-3; d_call: .; cdr3_length: 14; cdr3_nt: TGTGCCAGCAGATCGGGCGGACTCACAGATACGCAGTATTTT; cdr3_aa: CASRSGGLTDTQYF
v_call: TRBV3-1; clone_size: .; j_call: TRBJ2-3; d_call: .; cdr3_length: 14; cdr3_nt: TGTGCCAGCAGCCAAGGCCCTAGCGAGGCTACGCAGTATTTT; cdr3_aa: CASSQGPSEATQYF
v_call: TRBV12-3/TRBV12-4; clone_size: many; j_call: TRBJ2-4; d_call: TRBD2; cdr3_length: 12; cdr3_nt: TGTGCCAGCAGTCGCCCCGGGGGGGGACAGTACTTC; cdr3_aa: CASSRPGGGQYF
v_call: TRBV20-1; clone_size: .; j_call: TRBJ1-5; d_call: .; cdr3_length: 16; cdr3_nt: TGCAGTGCATACTCCCCCGGAGGGGATGAACGTCAGCCCCAGCATTTT; cdr3_aa: CSAYSPGGDERQPQHF
v_call: TRBV4-1; clone_size: many; j_call: TRBJ1-5; d_call: .; cdr3_length: 14; cdr3_nt: TGCGCCAGCAGCCGGATACAGGGTGGGGAGCCCCAGCATTTT; cdr3_aa: CASSRIQGGEPQHF
v_call: TRBV3-1; clone_size: many; j_call: TRBJ2-5; d_call: .; cdr3_length: 15; cdr3_nt: TGTGCCAGCAGCCAACAGCGGAAGCCTCAAGAGACCCAGTACTTC; cdr3_aa: CASSQQRKPQETQYF
v_call: TRBV12-3/TRBV12-4; clone_size: once; j_call: TRBJ2-2; d_call: .; cdr3_length: 15; cdr3_nt: TGTGCCAGCAGTTTGCTGCAGGCGAACACCGGGGAGCTGTTTTTT; cdr3_aa: CASSLLQANTGELFF
v_call: TRBV9; clone_size: .; j_call: TRBJ1-1; d_call: .; cdr3_length: 15; cdr3_nt: TGTGCCAGCAGCCCGGCCGCCGGGGGTGAAACTGAAGCTTTCTTT; cdr3_aa: CASSPAAGGETEAFF
v_call: TRBV10-3; clone_size: few; j_call: TRBJ2-7; d_call: .; cdr3_length: 12; cdr3_nt: TGTGCCATCAGCCGAGGGGAGTACGAGCAGTACTTC; cdr3_aa: CAISRGEYEQYF
v_call: TRBV4-1; clone_size: few; j_call: TRBJ2-1; d_call: .; cdr3_length: 13; cdr3_nt: TGCGCCAGCAGCCGGGACCCCACGGCGGGGCAGTTCTTC; cdr3_aa: CASSRDPTAGQFF
v_call: TRBV19; clone_size: few; j_call: TRBJ2-3; d_call: TRBD2; cdr3_length: 16; cdr3_nt: TGTGCCAGTAGTATCAGGCTAGCGGGAAGATCAGATACGCAGTATTTT; cdr3_aa: CASSIRLAGRSDTQYF
v_call: TRBV6-1; clone_size: .; j_call: TRBJ1-6; d_call: .; cdr3_length: 17; cdr3_nt: TGTGCCAGCAGGGCCCGGACAGCCGACACGGGCAATTCACCCCTCCACTTT; cdr3_aa: CASRARTADTGNSPLHF
v_call: TRBV5-1; clone_size: few; j_call: TRBJ2-4; d_call: TRBD1; cdr3_length: 17; cdr3_nt: TGCGCCAGCAGGCCGGGACAGGGATCGGGCGCCAAAAACATTCAGTACTTC; cdr3_aa: CASRPGQGSGAKNIQYF
v_call: TRBV30; clone_size: .; j_call: TRBJ2-1; d_call: .; cdr3_length: 14; cdr3_nt: TGTGCCTGGACCCAGAAGGTGGACTACAATGAGCAGTTCTTC; cdr3_aa: CAWTQKVDYNEQFF
v_call: TRBV4-1; clone_size: few; j_call: TRBJ2-3; d_call: TRBD2; cdr3_length: 17; cdr3_nt: TGCGCCAGCAGCCAAGGTCTCTCGCGGGGGGGCCGGGATACGCAGTATTTT; cdr3_aa: CASSQGLSRGGRDTQYF
v_call: TRBV7-9; clone_size: .; j_call: TRBJ1-1; d_call: TRBD1; cdr3_length: 16; cdr3_nt: TGTGCCAGCAGCTTAGCCCGGACAGGTTTGAACACTGAAGCTTTCTTT; cdr3_aa: CASSLARTGLNTEAFF
v_call: TRBV7-2; clone_size: .; j_call: TRBJ2-1; d_call: .; cdr3_length: 15; cdr3_nt: TGTGCCAGCAGCTTAAACTATCCAGGATACAATGAGCAGTTCTTC; cdr3_aa: CASSLNYPGYNEQFF
v_call: TRBV12-3/TRBV12-4; clone_size: .; j_call: TRBJ1-6; d_call: .; cdr3_length: 13; cdr3_nt: TGTGCCAGCAGTTTAAAGCTGAGTTCACCCCTCCACTTT; cdr3_aa: CASSLKLSSPLHF